Included here is one T cell receptor beta chain sequence, with context. What it binds is unknown. PCR employed 60 Vbeta and 13 Jbeta primers. Method: immunoSEQ multiplex PCR; TCRdb's copy keeps in-frame clones and lacks some. The sample comprises 180,000 or so clones, under 85% of which are singletons, and over 2.5% rests with the top ten. Healthy bone marrow donors supplied every sample. Nominally healthy donors provided the samples, though records likely missed some immune exposures. The V end was cut by 5 bases, the J end by 5 bases, with 10 bases between. The CDR3 spans 13 residues. Germline V gene data show CDR1 as MGHDK and CDR2 as SYGVNS. This sample was included in a study of cytomegalovirus exposure and HLA in healthy donors. Study at large: In a previous analysis, nearly 120 million unique TCR beta sequences were found from 150 million to 200 million T cells. Study-wide results and caveats: Rare TCR sequences dominated, though some public TCRs recurred in many donors.

The J gene is TRBJ1-5, the V gene TRBV25-1; no reliable D call. The source material was PBMCs. This receptor was obtained from a male donor in good health and CMV-seronegative. The CDR3 loop reads CASSTSRDQPQHF. CDR3 nucleotide sequence: TGTGCCAGCAGTACAAGTCGTGATCAGCCCCAGCATTTT.